This T cell receptor beta chain was sequenced for a study of naive and memory T cell subsets. Overall study results and limits: The power law exponent of TCR abundance differed between naive and memory cells. Clonotypes are single alpha or beta chains, not paired receptors.

Germline-derived CDR1 and CDR2 are SNHLY and FYNNEI. There are 13 residues in the CDR3. Trimming left V 7 bases short and J 6 bases short, with 12 bases between. This clonotype was recorded many times. As yet, its antigen is unknown. Two oligonucleotides, mixed equimolar, formed the beta constant-region primer covering TRBC1 and TRBC2. Nested alpha and beta constant-region primers with the SP2 primer drove four PCR rounds on ligated cDNA. TCRdb ran MiXCR on the UMI-ligation and nested PCR reads and lists one entry per CDR3 protein. In the table there are some 30,000 distinct CDR3 sequences, less than 20% of which are singletons.

The sample taken for sequencing was effector memory CD4+ T cells from blood. Documented subset: effector memory, CD45RA- CD27-. This receptor was identified in a human donor in good health. The V gene is TRBV2, the J gene TRBJ1-4; no definite D call. CDR3 nucleotide sequence: TGTGCCAGCATATCGGGGAGGCATGAAAAACTGTTTTTT. Protein: CASISGRHEKLFF.